This TCR beta chain was obtained from a study of blood T cell repertoires in COVID-19. Trimming left V 3 bases short and J 6 bases short, with 18 bases between. The CDR3 totals 16 residues. Germline V gene data show CDR1 as SEHNR and CDR2 as FQNEAQ (reference sequence). This clone occurred many times. Per the original data handling: How many nucleated cells were present was estimated from reference gene primer amplification. Clones were sequenced by immunoSEQ multiplex PCR, and TCRdb holds only the in-frame ones, with some missing. The V and J calls and clone size come from that table; D and trimming were worked out from the DNA. The profile shows some 150,000 clones, 87% of them singletons.

The sequenced sample was peripheral blood. V and J are TRBV7-9 and TRBJ2-1; D not resolved. The sequence derives from a woman between 45 and 65 years old with active or convalescent COVID-19. The chain's CDR3 is CASSFTAGVDFNEQFF. CDR3 DNA sequence: TGTGCCAGCAGCTTCACGGCAGGCGTCGATTTCAATGAGCAGTTCTTC.